The present T cell receptor beta chain was sequenced within a study of regulatory T cells in long-lasting Graves disease. With regard to this clonotype: This may stem from a read error, because a much larger clone lies one nucleotide away.

TCR beta libraries were built with iRepertoire HTBI primers and Arm-PCR of CDR3 regions. TCRdb reanalysed the multiplex PCR reads using MiXCR and keeps one entry per CDR3 protein. The repertoire holds 400,000 to 500,000 distinct CDR3 sequences, with roughly 15% as singletons. The CDR3 has 17 amino acids. From germline, CDR1 is LGHDT and CDR2 YNNKEL (reference sequence). Time point indicated: newly diagnosed GD, antithyroid drugs for less than 3 months. RNA isolated from PBMCs was used to make the TCR library. The sample also formed part of further work on T cells in Graves' hyperthyroidism and ophthalmopathy.

This receptor was taken from a woman aged 18 to 35 with Graves disease. The chain employs TRBV3-1 and TRBJ2-3; 7 bases agree with TRBD2. The sequences come from peripheral blood mononuclear cells (PBMCs), collected at new diagnosis, from a patient treated with antithyroid drugs. CDR3 region: CASSQAGGRGATDTEYF. The CDR3 coding sequence is TGTGCCAGCAGCCAAGCAGGCGGGAGAGGGGCAACAGATACGGAGTATTTT.